This paragraph reports one T cell receptor (beta chain). The record originates from a study of TIL therapy for anti-PD-1-resistant metastatic lung cancer. This sample's time point: pre-treatment sample, taken before nivolumab and TIL therapy. The immunoSEQ assay was v3. Clones were read by immunoSEQ multiplex PCR, and TCRdb kept only the in-frame ones, dropping some. The sample contains tens of thousands of clones, around 79% of which appear only once. Trimming pared 3 bases from V and 1 base from J, leaving 10 bases between. Germline CDR1 reads SGHDT; CDR2 reads YYEEEE. The CDR3 length is 15 residues.

This material consisted of blood, taken at baseline. This TCR derives from a person between 30 and 79 years old with non-small cell lung cancer. The chain links TRBV5-6 to TRBJ2-2; tentatively, D is TRBD1 (6 bases). The CDR3 sequence is CASSSGTLNTGELFF. The DNA for the CDR3 is TGTGCCAGCAGCTCAGGGACACTGAACACCGGGGAGCTGTTTTTT.